The 26 T cell receptor beta chains below come from one sample, sequenced in a study of shared T cell receptors in the human thymus. The data were produced by immunoSEQ multiplex PCR, yet TCRdb's version contains in-frame clones alone and is incomplete. The sample consists of approximately 660,000 clones, more than 75% of them appearing once. The sample was also linked to a second study, of human thymus T cells.

Sequencing used thymocytes. All receptors come from a boy under two years old with a congenital heart defect.

The rearrangement joins TRBV7-9 to TRBJ2-5; 12 positions agree with TRBD2. CDR1 and CDR2 (germline): SEHNR, FQNEAQ (reference sequence). V was pared by 5 bases and J by 9 bases, with 19 bases of the junction left unmatched. CDR3 length equals 18 residues. CDR3 in amino acids: CASSEGETSGSQEKPQYF. The CDR3 nucleotides are TGTGCCAGCAGCGAGGGTGAGACTAGCGGGAGTCAAGAGAAGCCCCAGTACTTC.

This chain links TRBV5-1 with TRBJ2-3, with 7 positions matching TRBD2. The CDR3 contains 16 residues. Per germline, CDR1 SGHRS and CDR2 YFSETQ. The V gene end was trimmed by 2 bases and the J gene end by 2 bases; junction bases not matched to a gene: 8. DNA for the CDR3: TGCGCCAGCAGCTTCCTGACTAGCCCCCACACAGATACGCAGTATTTT. This gives the protein CASSFLTSPHTDTQYF.

The chain links TRBV27 to TRBJ2-7; D is perhaps TRBD2 (6 bases). CDR3 length equals 14 residues. CDR1 MNHEY and CDR2 SMNVEV come from the germline V gene (reference sequence). Deletions cut 6 bases from V and 2 bases from J, with 14 bases between. The CDR3 protein is CASRAEWEAYEQYF. CDR3 nucleotide sequence: TGTGCCAGCAGGGCTGAATGGGAGGCCTACGAGCAGTACTTC.

This clone has a handful of counts. V gene TRBV4-3 combines with J gene TRBJ2-1, with D possibly being TRBD2 (6 bases). The CDR3 covers 14 residues. V shed 5 bases and J shed 8 bases, with 16 bases lying between them. The germline V gene has CDR1 LGHNA and CDR2 YSLEER. The CDR3 coding sequence is TGCGCCAGCAGCGGATGGAGGGCCCCGGATGAGCAGTTCTTC. It specifies CASSGWRAPDEQFF.

The genes are TRBV6-1 and TRBJ2-1; 8 nucleotides match TRBD2. V lost 0 bases to trimming and J lost 6 bases; unmatched junction nucleotides: 7. CDR1 MNHNS and CDR2 SASEGT come from the germline V gene. The CDR3 spans 16 residues. The CDR3, as DNA: TGTGCCAGCAGTGAAGCGCGGGGGGCCTCGGGCAATGAGCAGTTCTTC. It encodes CASSEARGASGNEQFF.

The rearrangement links TRBV14 to TRBJ2-7; 10 nucleotides line up with TRBD2. This CDR3 has 18 amino acids. CDR1 SGHDN and CDR2 FVKESK come from the germline V gene. Trimming removed 0 bases from V and 0 bases from J; junction bases left unmatched: 8. The CDR3 sequence is CASSQDLAGASSSYEQYF. DNA for the CDR3: TGTGCCAGCAGCCAAGATCTAGCGGGAGCTAGTAGCTCCTACGAGCAGTACTTC. Combining the CDR3 with reference TRBV14 and TRBJ2-7 gives the whole variable domain EAGVTQFPSHSVIEKGQTVTLRCDPISGHDNLYWYRRVMGKEIKFLLHFVKESKQDESGMPNNRFLAERTGGTYSTLKVQPAELEDSGVYFCASSQDLAGASSSYEQYFGPGTRLTVT.

V is TRBV30 and J is TRBJ1-1, with D tentatively TRBD1 (6 bases). The CDR3 is made up of 12 amino acids. In germline, CDR1 is GTSNPN, CDR2 SVGIG (reference sequence). V dropped 8 bases and J dropped 5 bases, with 15 bases sitting between them. Here the CDR3 reads CALTGFKTEAFF. The CDR3 DNA reads as TGTGCCCTTACAGGGTTTAAGACTGAAGCTTTCTTT.

The V call is TRBV13, the J call TRBJ2-7, with 12 bases matching TRBD2. The CDR3 extends over 15 amino acids. The V gene's germline CDR1 is PRHDT and CDR2 FYEKMQ (reference sequence). Trimming removed 6 bases from V and 2 bases from J; junction bases left unmatched: 5. CDR3 DNA sequence: TGTGCCAGCAGTCCTGGACTAGCGGGGACCTACGAGCAGTACTTC. Amino acids: CASSPGLAGTYEQYF.

The J gene is TRBJ2-7, the V gene TRBV12-5; D gene uncertain. The CDR3 spans 12 residues. V was pared by 8 bases and J by 2 bases, with 10 bases between. Per the germline V gene, CDR1 is LGHNT and CDR2 is FRNRAP. The CDR3: CASLRFAYEQYF. Written as DNA, the CDR3 is TGTGCTAGTCTGCGGTTCGCCTACGAGCAGTACTTC.

The gene calls are TRBV21-1 and TRBJ1-1. TRBV21-1 constitutes a pseudogene. The CDR3 is 13 amino acids. CDR3 DNA sequence: TGTGCCAGCAGCAAATTTCGGTACGCGGATGCTTTCTTT. Protein: CASSKFRYADAFF.

The chain couples TRBV27 to TRBJ2-3, with a possible D match to TRBD2 (6 bases). Germline CDR1 is MNHEY and CDR2 is SMNVEV (reference sequence). With 6 bases removed from V and 2 bases from J, the gap between germline ends came to 15 bases. There are 15 residues in the CDR3. Written as DNA, the CDR3 is TGTGCCAGCAGCTCCCGGGGGACCTTCACAGATACGCAGTATTTT. The encoded protein is CASSSRGTFTDTQYF.

This clone occurred once. The V call is TRBV6-5, the J call TRBJ2-1; perhaps TRBD2 as D (6 bases). The CDR3 is 14 residues long. Trimming took 5 bases from V and 3 from J, leaving 11 bases between them. Germline CDR1 is MNHEY and CDR2 is SVGAGI. In DNA form, the CDR3 reads TGTGCCAGCAGTCCCGGGGGACTCTACAATGAGCAGTTCTTC. It codes for CASSPGGLYNEQFF.

The V and J genes are TRBV5-1 and TRBJ2-3; 12 bases align to TRBD2. Germline V lookup: CDR1 SGHRS, CDR2 YFSETQ. The ends lost 5 bases at V and 4 bases at J; junction bases unmatched: 8. CDR3 length: 16 amino acids. CDR3 coding DNA: TGCGCCAGCAGTCCGACTAGCGGGAGATGGTCAGATACGCAGTATTTT. Protein sequence: CASSPTSGRWSDTQYF. The full variable domain, in which reference TRBV5-1 and TRBJ2-3 provide the parts outside the CDR3, is KAGVTQTPRYLIKTRGQQVTLSCSPISGHRSVSWYQQTPGQGLQFLFEYFSETQRNKGNFPGRFSGRQFSNSRSEMNVSTLELGDSALYLCASSPTSGRWSDTQYFGPGTRLTVL.

The genes are TRBV11-2 and TRBJ2-2; the D gene is possibly TRBD2 (6 bases). The V gene's germline CDR1 is SGHAT and CDR2 FQNNGV. The CDR3 loop spans 17 amino acids. Trimming left V 0 bases short and J 7 bases short, with 18 bases between. For the CDR3, the DNA is TGTGCCAGCAGCTTAGAAGGACGGGAGAGGGCCGGCGGGGAGCTGTTTTTT. It yields the protein CASSLEGRERAGGELFF.

This chain uses TRBV7-2 with TRBJ2-7, with 7 bases fitting TRBD2. The V and J ends lost 5 bases and 0 bases, in that order; junction bases with no gene match: 7. This CDR3 contains 15 residues. Germline loops: CDR1 SGHTA, CDR2 FQGNSA. CDR3 protein: CASSQSCGSSYEQYF. CDR3 DNA: TGTGCCAGCAGCCAGTCGTGCGGGAGCTCCTACGAGCAGTACTTC.

The chain joins TRBV6-4 to TRBJ2-7, with 12 bases aligning to TRBD2. This CDR3 comprises 17 residues. The V gene end was trimmed by 3 bases and the J gene end by 4 bases; junction bases not matched to a gene: 10. Germline V gene data show CDR1 as MRHNA and CDR2 as SNTAGT. The CDR3 reads CASSEPTSGSLPYEQYF. The CDR3, as DNA: TGTGCCAGCAGTGAACCGACTAGCGGGAGTCTTCCGTACGAGCAGTACTTC.

The chain joins TRBV10-3 to TRBJ2-5, with 11 nucleotides matching TRBD2. The V and J ends lost 5 bases and 3 bases, in that order; junction bases with no gene match: 11. Germline lookup yields CDR1 ENHRY and CDR2 SYGVKD. CDR3 length equals 17 residues. The CDR3 sequence is CAISHLPSGRLEETQYF. DNA of the CDR3: TGTGCCATCAGTCATTTGCCTAGCGGGAGGCTAGAAGAGACCCAGTACTTC.

V and J are TRBV5-1 and TRBJ1-2; 7 bases fit TRBD1. Germline CDR1 reads SGHRS; CDR2 reads YFSETQ. The CDR3 runs 15 residues. Unmatched junction bases numbered 4, after V lost 1 base and J lost 1 base. CDR3 sequence: CASSLRGHLNYGYTF. The DNA for the CDR3 is TGCGCCAGCAGCTTGAGGGGGCACCTTAACTATGGCTACACCTTC.

This chain connects TRBV5-1 to TRBJ2-2, with 8 bases lining up with TRBD2. This CDR3 has 16 amino acids. The junction had 9 bases not matched to a gene; V was cut back by 4 bases and J by 4 bases. Germline lookup yields CDR1 SGHRS and CDR2 YFSETQ. CDR3 amino acids: CASSLEYGRATGELFF. In DNA form, the CDR3 reads TGCGCCAGCAGCCTGGAATACGGGAGGGCCACCGGGGAGCTGTTTTTT.

This chain links TRBV5-1 with TRBJ2-1; tentatively, D is TRBD1 (5 bases). The germline V gene has CDR1 SGHRS and CDR2 YFSETQ. This CDR3 is 14 amino acids long. The germline V and J ends were trimmed by 0 bases and 10 bases, with 14 bases remaining between them. The CDR3 reads CASSLARASAEQFF. The CDR3 nucleotides read TGCGCCAGCAGCTTGGCCAGGGCGTCAGCGGAGCAGTTCTTC.

The chain has TRBV5-4 and TRBJ2-3; 7 bases align to TRBD1. Germline CDR1 is SGHNT and CDR2 is YYREEE (reference sequence). The length of the CDR3 is 15 residues. V trimming: 5 bases; J trimming: 5 bases; junction bases outside the gene matches: 11. CDR3 in DNA: TGTGCCAGCAGTTCGGAGCCAGGGGGAGTAGATACGCAGTATTTT. Translating it yields CASSSEPGGVDTQYF.

On this clone itself: At one end the junction does not follow the germline gene, possibly because of a read error. CDR3 DNA sequence: TGTGCCAGCAGCCACCCCCCTAGCGGCCTTAGCACAGATATGCAGTATTTT. The encoded protein is CASSHPPSGLSTDMQYF. The gene calls are TRBV14 and TRBJ2-3, with TRBD2 matching 7 bases. CDR1 and CDR2 from the germline V gene are SGHDN and FVKESK. The CDR3 covers 17 residues.

The chain employs TRBV15 and TRBJ1-5; D not certain. With 5 bases removed from V and 9 bases from J, the gap between germline ends came to 11 bases. Germline CDR1 LNHNV, CDR2 YYDKDF (reference sequence). This CDR3 region has 12 residues. The CDR3 coding sequence is TGTGCCACCAGCTGGGAGGTTGGGCCCCAGCATTTT. Its protein product is CATSWEVGPQHF.

This clone is a singleton in its sample. The gene calls are TRBV14 and TRBJ2-1, with D uncertain. The CDR3 has 13 amino acids. Germline-derived CDR1 and CDR2 are SGHDN and FVKESK. V lost 2 bases and J 7 bases, leaving 9 bases between the germline ends. CDR3 protein: CASSQRRSNEQFF. The CDR3 DNA follows: TGTGCCAGCAGCCAACGGCGGAGTAATGAGCAGTTCTTC.

The chain recombines TRBV30 with TRBJ2-3; D perhaps matches TRBD1 (5 bases). CDR1 and CDR2 (germline): GTSNPN, SVGIG (reference sequence). The CDR3 extends over 14 amino acids. V lost 2 bases, J lost 2 bases, and 11 bases lay in between. The CDR3 nucleotides read TGTGCCTGGAGTCAGGGATTAGTCACAGATACGCAGTATTTT. Its protein product is CAWSQGLVTDTQYF. Full variable domain (rest looked up from reference TRBV30 and TRBJ2-3): SQTIHQWPATLVQPVGSPLSLECTVEGTSNPNLYWYRQAAGRGLQLLFYSVGIGQISSEVPQNLSASRPQDRQFILSSKKLLLSDSGFYLCAWSQGLVTDTQYFGPGTRLTVL.

This chain uses TRBV14 with TRBJ1-3, with D uncertain. Germline-derived CDR1 and CDR2 are SGHDN and FVKESK. The CDR3 sequence is 15 residues long. Between the trimmed V and J ends, which lost 1 base and 1 base, there was a span of 8 bases. In nucleotides, the CDR3 is TGTGCCAGCAGCCAAGTCGGTCCTTCTGGAAACACCATATATTTT. It translates to CASSQVGPSGNTIYF.